Below, one T cell receptor beta chain is given with its context. Its antigen is not yet known. No base-level quality is on record; no much larger clone is a single base apart. The library was prepared using the immunoSEQ multiplex PCR assay. For the multiplex PCR, a mixture combining 60 forward primers for TCR Vbeta segments and 13 reverse primers for TCR Jbeta segments was used. The CDR3 region of rearranged TCR beta genes was amplified from genomic DNA with a multiplex PCR assay. The amplified TCR beta libraries were sequenced on the Illumina HiSeq System as 87-base-pair reads. As for how the authors treated the data: A later analysis tallied around 80 million unique TCR beta chains across the 700 or so repertoires, and about 12 million of those chains were shared by two or more donors. A nearest-neighbor algorithm error-corrected the raw reads and collapsed the reads into unique sequences, merging closely related sequences to remove PCR and sequencing errors. To assign V, D and J gene segments, CDR3 sequences were aligned to IMGT reference sequences. Each retained sequence needed at least a six-nucleotide match to both a V gene segment and a J gene segment. A rearrangement counted as productive if the CDR3 had no stop codons and remained in frame with V and J, and every other rearrangement counted as non-productive. CDR3 was defined according to IMGT convention as the region running from the second conserved V-encoded cysteine to the conserved J-encoded phenylalanine. In an earlier analysis of 500 to 650 of the donors, sequences lacking an unambiguous match to a single V gene segment were excluded. In an earlier analysis of 587 of the donors, a V segment was called functional when productive rearrangements were above 56.7%, and segregating when the standard deviation between donors exceeded 5%. A statistical classification framework was developed to diagnose cytomegalovirus status using the catalog of TCR beta chain sequences. In a later analysis, TCR nucleotide sequences were compared against IMGT/GENE-DB human TR gene sequences so that V and J genes could be assigned. The TCRdist pipeline was used in a later analysis to assign CDR3 sequences and most-parsimonious VDJ recombination scenarios. A later analysis defined each TCR beta chain by its CDR3 amino acid sequence plus V-gene family, and excluded reads lacking a unique V-gene family. A later analysis removed several hundred highly shared, low-generation-probability nucleotide sequences to deal with suspected cross-contamination and a sequencing artifact. A later analysis calculated a clonal expansion index for each public chain from normalized within-repertoire ranks of inferred template counts. In a later analysis, generation probabilities were computed using a VDJ recombination model fitted to out-of-frame rearrangements, and the results were checked against IGoR. A later analysis scored TCR-TCR, TCR-HLA and TCR-CMV co-occurrence with hypergeometric tests, applying a repertoire-size bias correction to TCR pairs. In a later analysis, false discovery rates were estimated by permuting HLA or CMV assignments 20 times. In a later analysis, co-occurring TCRs were grouped using DBSCAN, and TCRdist sequence similarity was added for clustering within HLA-allele-positive subsets. For co-occurrence clustering, repertoires with fewer than 30,000 or more than 120,000 public chains were excluded, along with five repertoires with anomalous nucleotide sharing. TCRdb re-hosts the immuneACCESS table, in-frame sequences only. Its copies lack some clones; in the studies checked, an unresolved V gene accounts for under half of them, and the cause for the rest is not known. V and J calls and clone size are copied from that table; D and trimming were computed from the DNA. The sample table contains 80,000 to 100,000 clones; only one count was recorded for about 60% of them. The ten biggest clones cover around 16% of the sample.

The cohort comprised several hundred healthy bone marrow donors. Cohort members were all nominally healthy when sampled, although unrecorded immune exposures were likely present. The donor was CMV seropositive and was included in the group of 250 to 300 seropositive cohort members. Each donor provided a peripheral blood sample, and peripheral blood mononuclear cells were used for TCR beta sequencing. Genomic DNA extraction from the blood cell samples was performed with the Qiagen DNeasy Blood Extraction Kit. The record originates from a study of cytomegalovirus exposure and HLA in healthy donors (dated by TCRdb to about 2017). Regarding the study in general: An earlier analysis of several hundred of the donors reported about 250 Gb of sequence data and 117 million unique TCR beta sequences from about 179 million T cells. A separate validation cohort of about 110 different subjects was used in addition to the roughly 700-subject first cohort. A later analysis re-analyzed previously published TCR beta repertoires from roughly 690 donors and added high-resolution HLA genotyping to study TCR occurrence patterns. The number of donors typed differed by locus, with roughly 629-640 for A, B, C, DRB1 and DQB1, 522 for DQA1, under 610 for DPA1, and around 430 for DPB1. To decide whether each TCR beta V gene segment behaved as functional or pseudogenic, an earlier analysis of some 570 of the donors relied on high-throughput TCR beta sequencing. The later analysis used no new phenotypic data to find candidate immune exposures, relying instead on TCR beta sequences and their occurrence across donors. An early release that covered 640 HLA-typed donors contained around 300 gigabases of sequencing data and roughly 84 million unique TCR sequences. The genetic ancestry cluster associated with self-reported Caucasian donors included 65% to 90% of the roughly 410 genotyped donors. Using immunosequencing, the study profiled T cell repertoires from around 680 subjects and related those repertoires to cytomegalovirus serostatus. Genome-wide SNP genotypes for about 65% of the roughly 670 donors were used in a later genetic analysis, which treated that subset as a discovery cohort. The aim of the study was to test whether cataloging public T cell receptors could identify signatures of past pathogen exposure. Donor age, sex, ethnicity and CMV serostatus were collected together with the repertoire data. Class I and class II HLA loci were covered by the typing at four-digit resolution. High-throughput TCR immunosequencing, statistical association of individual TCRs with disease status, and machine learning were combined to predict cytomegalovirus infection status. A handful of DR-DQ haplotypes were treated as single units for association and clustering because of strong linkage in the cohort. Every repertoire in the discovery cohort had been generated on one and the same sequencing platform. Among several hundred genotyped donors of the cohort, an average of roughly 230,000 unique TCR beta nucleotide sequences was sequenced per donor, of which about 19% were non-productive. Broad study findings and their caveats: Because the 87-base-pair reads could not distinguish some IMGT-functional V segments, including TRBV6-2 and TRBV6-3, those segments were excluded. This cohort had only TCR beta chains sequenced, and the lack of alpha or paired-chain data limited which features could be detected. A later analysis found that TCR association rates varied across HLA loci, with DRB1 alleles showing the most associated TCRs and HLA-C alleles the fewest. For the cohort, immune exposure information was limited to CMV serostatus. Because some donors lacked HLA typing at each locus, the association tests relied only on the typed subset. A later analysis found that HLA-associated TCR beta chains were more clonally expanded and had lower generation probabilities than equally common non-associated chains. The study listed 150 to 200 TCR beta chains as associated with cytomegalovirus. Because counts were too low, about 18 rarely observed V segments, including chromosome 9 orphons, were excluded from the earlier analysis of several hundred of the donors. A further reported finding was that TCR beta sequences accurately predicted the HLA-A and HLA-B alleles for most subjects in the first cohort. The classifier was reported to diagnose cytomegalovirus status with high specificity and sensitivity in both the original cohort and the validation cohort. An association between a missense DCLRE1C variant and V-gene and J-gene trimming of TCR beta chains was found in a later genetic analysis and replicated in an independent cohort. Linkage disequilibrium might explain the correlated functional status among segregating V segments, but an unknown experimental factor could not be excluded. Most TCR sequences were seen in very few donors, while some public TCRs were found in many individuals. When HLA alleles, especially DR and DQ, strongly co-occurred, attributing TCR associations to individual alleles was difficult. According to a later analysis, parvovirus B19, influenza, CMV and Epstein-Barr virus appeared linked to several top co-occurrence clusters. According to a later analysis, most CMV-associated TCR beta chains appeared to be HLA-restricted, and the HLA associations seemed to be driven largely by CMV exposure. In vitro tests confirmed that a few of the cytomegalovirus-associated TCR beta chains recognize cytomegalovirus antigens. Presence/absence analyses assumed roughly uniform sequencing depth across donors, an assumption that may not hold. A cluster of highly shared sequence variants was judged likely to represent a technical artifact of the sequencing pipeline. The authors suggested that the approach could potentially be generalized to other disease states and immunological phenotypes. According to a later genetic analysis, donors in an Asian-associated ancestry cluster had fewer N-insertions in productive TCRs than the approximately 710-donor mean. An earlier analysis of approximately 500 of the donors showed that most TCR beta V segments appeared in productive rearrangements either about 87% or about 30% of the time, which broadly matched IMGT annotations. In a later analysis, 15,000 to 20,000 TCR beta sequences were associated with specific HLA alleles at a false discovery rate of 0.05.

CDR1 ENHRY and CDR2 SYGVKD were looked up in the germline V gene. The CDR3 starts with the cysteine, ends with the phenylalanine, and has 10 residues. Just the 30-base CDR3 DNA is kept, in frame starting at base 1. V and J lose 10 bases and 5 bases, and a span of 6 bases separates them. The receptor was isolated from a woman aged 40 to 50 in good health and CMV-seropositive. Material: PBMCs. The chain is made from TRBV10-3 and TRBJ2-1; no confident D gene assignment can be made. The CDR3 in this case is CATRDNEQFF. The nucleotides are TGTGCCACCCGCGACAATGAGCAGTTCTTC.